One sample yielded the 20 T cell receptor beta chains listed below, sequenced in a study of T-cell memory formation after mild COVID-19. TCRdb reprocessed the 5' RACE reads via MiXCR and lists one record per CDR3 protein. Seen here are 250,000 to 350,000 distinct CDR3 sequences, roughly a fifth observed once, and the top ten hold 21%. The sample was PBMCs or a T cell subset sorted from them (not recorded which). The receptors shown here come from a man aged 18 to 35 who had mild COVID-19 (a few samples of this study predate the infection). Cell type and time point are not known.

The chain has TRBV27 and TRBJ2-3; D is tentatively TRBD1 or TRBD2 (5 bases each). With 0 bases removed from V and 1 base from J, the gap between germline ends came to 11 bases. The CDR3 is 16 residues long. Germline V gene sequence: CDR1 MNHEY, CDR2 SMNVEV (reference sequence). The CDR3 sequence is CASSLSKGSGTDTQYF. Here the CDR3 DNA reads TGTGCCAGCAGTTTATCGAAGGGGAGTGGCACAGATACGCAGTATTTT.

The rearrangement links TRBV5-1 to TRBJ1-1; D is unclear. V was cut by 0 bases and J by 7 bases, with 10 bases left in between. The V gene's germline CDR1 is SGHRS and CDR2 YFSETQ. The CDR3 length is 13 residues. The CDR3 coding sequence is TGCGCCAGCAGCTTGGGTGACGGCTATGAAGCTTTCTTT. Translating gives CASSLGDGYEAFF.

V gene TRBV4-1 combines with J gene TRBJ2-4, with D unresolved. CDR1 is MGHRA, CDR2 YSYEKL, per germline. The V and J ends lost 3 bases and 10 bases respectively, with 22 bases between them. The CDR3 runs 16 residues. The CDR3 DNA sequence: TGCGCCAGCAGCCAGGGTAGGACCTATACCAGCGAGATTCAGTACTTC. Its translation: CASSQGRTYTSEIQYF.

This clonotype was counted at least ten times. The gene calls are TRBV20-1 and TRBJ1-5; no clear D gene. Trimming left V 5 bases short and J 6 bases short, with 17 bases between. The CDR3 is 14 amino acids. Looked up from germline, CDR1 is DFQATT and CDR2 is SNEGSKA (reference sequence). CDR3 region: CSAAVAELGQPQHF. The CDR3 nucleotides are TGCAGTGCTGCCGTGGCCGAACTTGGTCAGCCCCAGCATTTT.

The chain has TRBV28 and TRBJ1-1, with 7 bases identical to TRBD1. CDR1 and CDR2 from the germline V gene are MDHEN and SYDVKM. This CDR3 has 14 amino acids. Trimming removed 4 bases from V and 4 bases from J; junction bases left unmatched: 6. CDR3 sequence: CASSSLTGSTEAFF. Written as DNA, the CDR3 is TGTGCCAGCAGTTCTTTGACAGGGAGCACTGAAGCTTTCTTT.

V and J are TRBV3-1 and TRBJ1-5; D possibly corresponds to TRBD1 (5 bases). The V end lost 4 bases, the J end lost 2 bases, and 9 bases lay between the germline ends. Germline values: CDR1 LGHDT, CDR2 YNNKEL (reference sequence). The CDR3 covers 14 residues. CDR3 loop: CASSPLGGNQPQHF. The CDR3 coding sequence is TGTGCCAGCAGCCCATTGGGGGGCAATCAGCCCCAGCATTTT.

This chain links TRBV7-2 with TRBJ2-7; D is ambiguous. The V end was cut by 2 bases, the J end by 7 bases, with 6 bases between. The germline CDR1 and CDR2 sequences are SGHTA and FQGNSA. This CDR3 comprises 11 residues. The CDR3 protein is CASSLPWEQYV. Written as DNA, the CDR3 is TGTGCCAGCAGCTTACCGTGGGAGCAGTACGTC.

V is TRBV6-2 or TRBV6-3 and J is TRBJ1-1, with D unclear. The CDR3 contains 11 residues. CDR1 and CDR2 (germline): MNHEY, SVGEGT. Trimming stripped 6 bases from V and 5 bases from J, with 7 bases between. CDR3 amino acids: CASRIGTEAFF. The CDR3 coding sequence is TGTGCCAGCAGGATAGGGACTGAAGCTTTCTTT.

CDR3 sequence (DNA): TGTGCCATCAGTGAGCCCCCGGGACTAGCGGAAGAGACCCAGTACTTC. It codes for CAISEPPGLAEETQYF. The chain is built from TRBV10-3 and TRBJ2-5; 11 nucleotides align to TRBD2. The CDR3 has 16 residues. The junction had 5 bases not matched to a gene; V was cut back by 2 bases and J by 3 bases. Looked up from germline, CDR1 is ENHRY and CDR2 is SYGVKD.

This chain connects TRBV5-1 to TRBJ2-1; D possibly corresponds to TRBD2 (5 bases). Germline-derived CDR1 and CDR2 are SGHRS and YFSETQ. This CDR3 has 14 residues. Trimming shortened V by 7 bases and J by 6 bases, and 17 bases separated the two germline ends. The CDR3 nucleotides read TGCGCCAGCCGCGAGTGGGAAGGGAGCAATGAGCAGTTCTTC. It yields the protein CASREWEGSNEQFF.

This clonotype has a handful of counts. This CDR3 reads CAISGGPDTQYF. CDR3 nucleotide sequence: TGTGCCATCAGTGGGGGGCCAGATACGCAGTATTTT. V and J are TRBV10-3 and TRBJ2-3, with TRBD1 as a possible D gene (6 bases). V was trimmed by 4 bases and J by 4 bases, leaving 6 bases between them. This CDR3 spans 12 amino acids. Germline CDR1 is ENHRY and CDR2 is SYGVKD.

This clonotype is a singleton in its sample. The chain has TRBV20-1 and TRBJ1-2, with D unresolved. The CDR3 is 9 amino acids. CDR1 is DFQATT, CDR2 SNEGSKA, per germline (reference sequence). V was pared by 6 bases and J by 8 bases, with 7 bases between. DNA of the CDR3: TGCAGTGCCGGCATGGGCTACACCTTC. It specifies CSAGMGYTF.

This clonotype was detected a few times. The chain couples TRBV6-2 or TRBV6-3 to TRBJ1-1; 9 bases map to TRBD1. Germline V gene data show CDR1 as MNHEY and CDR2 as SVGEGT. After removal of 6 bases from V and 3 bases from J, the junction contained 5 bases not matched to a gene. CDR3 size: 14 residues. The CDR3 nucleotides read TGTGCCAGCAGACGGACAGGGGTTTACACTGAAGCTTTCTTT. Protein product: CASRRTGVYTEAFF.

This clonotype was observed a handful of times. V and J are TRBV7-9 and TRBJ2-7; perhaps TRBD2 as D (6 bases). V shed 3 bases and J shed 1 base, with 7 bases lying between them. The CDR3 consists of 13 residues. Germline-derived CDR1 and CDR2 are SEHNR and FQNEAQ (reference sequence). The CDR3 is CASSFGGSYEQYV. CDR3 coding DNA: TGTGCCAGCAGCTTCGGGGGTTCCTACGAGCAGTACGTC.

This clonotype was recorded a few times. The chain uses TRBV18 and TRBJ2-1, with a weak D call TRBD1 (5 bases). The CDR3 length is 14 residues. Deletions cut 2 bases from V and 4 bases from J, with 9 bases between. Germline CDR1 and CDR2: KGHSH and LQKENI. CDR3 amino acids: CASSPRGVYNEQFF. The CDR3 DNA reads TGTGCCAGCTCACCAAGGGGCGTGTACAATGAGCAGTTCTTC.

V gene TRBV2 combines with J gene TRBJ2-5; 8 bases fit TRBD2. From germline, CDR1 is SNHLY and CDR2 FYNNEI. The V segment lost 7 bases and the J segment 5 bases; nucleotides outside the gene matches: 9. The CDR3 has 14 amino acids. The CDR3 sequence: CASISGGLGETQYF. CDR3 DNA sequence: TGTGCCAGCATAAGCGGGGGTCTCGGGGAGACCCAGTACTTC.

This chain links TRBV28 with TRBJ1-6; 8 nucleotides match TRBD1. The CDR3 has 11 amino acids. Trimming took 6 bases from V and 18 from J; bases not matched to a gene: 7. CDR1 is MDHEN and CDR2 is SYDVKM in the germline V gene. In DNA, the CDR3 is TGTGCCAGCAGGACCCTCGACAGGGGCCACTTT. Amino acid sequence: CASRTLDRGHF.

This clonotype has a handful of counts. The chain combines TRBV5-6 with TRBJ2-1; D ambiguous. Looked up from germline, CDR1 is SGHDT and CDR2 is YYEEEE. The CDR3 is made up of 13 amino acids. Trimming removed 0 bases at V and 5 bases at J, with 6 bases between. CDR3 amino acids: CASSLVRNNEQFF. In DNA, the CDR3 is TGTGCCAGCAGCTTGGTACGGAACAATGAGCAGTTCTTC.

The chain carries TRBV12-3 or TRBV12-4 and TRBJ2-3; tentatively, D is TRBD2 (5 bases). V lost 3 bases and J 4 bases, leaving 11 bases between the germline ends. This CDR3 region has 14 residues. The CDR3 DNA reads TGTGCCAGCAGTTTTTGGACTGGCTCAGATACGCAGTATTTT. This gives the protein CASSFWTGSDTQYF.

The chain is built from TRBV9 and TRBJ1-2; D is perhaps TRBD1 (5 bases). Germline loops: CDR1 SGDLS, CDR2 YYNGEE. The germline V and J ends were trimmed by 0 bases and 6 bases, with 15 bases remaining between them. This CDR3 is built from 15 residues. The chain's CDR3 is CASSVGGLGQNGYTF. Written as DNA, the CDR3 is TGTGCCAGCAGCGTAGGAGGTTTGGGGCAGAATGGCTACACCTTC. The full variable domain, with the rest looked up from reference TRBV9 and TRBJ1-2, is DSGVTQTPKHLITATGQRVTLRCSPRSGDLSVYWYQQSLDQGLQFLIQYYNGEERAKGNILERFSAQQFPDLHSELNLSSLELGDSALYFCASSVGGLGQNGYTFGSGTRLTVV.